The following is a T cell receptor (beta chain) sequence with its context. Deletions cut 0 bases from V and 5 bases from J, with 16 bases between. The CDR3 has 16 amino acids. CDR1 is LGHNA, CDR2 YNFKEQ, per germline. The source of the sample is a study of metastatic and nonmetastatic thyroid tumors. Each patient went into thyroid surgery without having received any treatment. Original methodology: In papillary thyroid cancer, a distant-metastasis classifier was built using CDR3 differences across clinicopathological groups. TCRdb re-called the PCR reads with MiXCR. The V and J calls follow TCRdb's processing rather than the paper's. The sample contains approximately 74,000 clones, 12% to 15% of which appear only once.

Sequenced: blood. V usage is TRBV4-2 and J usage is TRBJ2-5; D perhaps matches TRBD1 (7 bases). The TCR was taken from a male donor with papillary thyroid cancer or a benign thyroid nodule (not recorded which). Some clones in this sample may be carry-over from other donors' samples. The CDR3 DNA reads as TGTGCCAGCAGCCAAGATGAGGGGGCAGGGGGGGAGACCCAGTACTTC. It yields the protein CASSQDEGAGGETQYF.